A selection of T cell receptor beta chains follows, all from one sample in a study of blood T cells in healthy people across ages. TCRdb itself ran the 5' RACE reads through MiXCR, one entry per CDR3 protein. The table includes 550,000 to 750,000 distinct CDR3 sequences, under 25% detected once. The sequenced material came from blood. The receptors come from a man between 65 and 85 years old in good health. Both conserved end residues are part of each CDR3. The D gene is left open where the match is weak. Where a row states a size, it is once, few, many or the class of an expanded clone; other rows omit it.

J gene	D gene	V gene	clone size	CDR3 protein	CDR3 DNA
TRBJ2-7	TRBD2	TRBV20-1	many	CSARILAGYEQYF	TGCAGTGCTAGAATACTAGCGGGCTACGAGCAGTACTTC
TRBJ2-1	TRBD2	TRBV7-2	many	CASSPTSGRGFF	TGTGCCAGCAGCCCAACTAGCGGGAGAGGGTTCTTC
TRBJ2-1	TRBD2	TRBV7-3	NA	CASSRGTSGNEQFF	TGTGCCAGCAGCCGCGGGACTAGCGGCAATGAGCAGTTCTTC
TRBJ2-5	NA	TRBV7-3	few	CASSRTAIGETQYF	TGTGCCAGCAGTCGGACAGCTATAGGAGAGACCCAGTACTTC
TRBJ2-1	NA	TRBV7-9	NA	CVSSFWAEREQFF	TGTGTCAGCAGCTTCTGGGCGGAAAGGGAGCAGTTCTTC
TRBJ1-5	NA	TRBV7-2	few	CASSLDGLPNQPQHF	TGTGCCAGCAGCTTAGACGGGCTGCCCAATCAGCCCCAGCATTTT
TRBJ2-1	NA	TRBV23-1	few	CASSHKPSVSSYNEQFF	TGCGCCAGCAGTCATAAACCTAGCGTGAGCTCCTACAATGAGCAGTTCTTC
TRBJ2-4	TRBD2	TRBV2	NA	CASRTSGSLGNIQYF	TGTGCCAGCAGGACTAGCGGGAGTCTCGGAAACATTCAGTACTTC
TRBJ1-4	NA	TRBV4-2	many	CASSQENLGPFRDEKLFF	TGTGCCAGCAGCCAAGAAAACCTGGGGCCGTTTAGGGATGAAAAACTGTTTTTT
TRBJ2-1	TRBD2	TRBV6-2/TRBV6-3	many	CAIGLAGVNEQFF	TGTGCCATCGGACTAGCGGGAGTCAATGAGCAGTTCTTC
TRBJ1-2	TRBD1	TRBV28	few	CASSLPGQGILISSGYTF	TGTGCCAGCAGTTTACCGGGACAGGGGATATTAATTTCGAGTGGCTACACCTTC
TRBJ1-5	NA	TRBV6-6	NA	CASKAGGESNQPQHF	TGTGCCAGCAAGGCGGGGGGCGAAAGCAATCAGCCCCAGCATTTT
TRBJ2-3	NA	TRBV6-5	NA	CASSDSGVDTQYF	TGTGCCAGCAGTGACTCAGGGGTGGATACGCAGTATTTT
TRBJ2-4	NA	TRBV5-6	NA	CASSLGLLLAKNIQYF	TGTGCCAGCAGCTTGGGGCTCCTTCTAGCCAAAAACATTCAGTACTTC
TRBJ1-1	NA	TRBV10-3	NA	CAISTATTEAFF	TGTGCCATCTCGACCGCTACCACTGAAGCTTTCTTT
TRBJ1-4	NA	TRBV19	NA	CASSARRGEKLFF	TGTGCCAGTAGTGCCCGGAGAGGTGAAAAACTGTTTTTT
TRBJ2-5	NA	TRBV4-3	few	CASSQDFFPVGETQYF	TGCGCCAGCAGCCAAGATTTTTTCCCGGTCGGCGAGACCCAGTACTTC
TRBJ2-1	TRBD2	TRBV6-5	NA	CASSYSGGRNEQFF	TGTGCCAGCAGTTACTCGGGGGGGAGGAATGAGCAGTTCTTC
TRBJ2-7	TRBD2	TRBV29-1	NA	CSVTGLAGGGEQYF	TGCAGCGTTACCGGCTTAGCGGGAGGGGGCGAGCAGTACTTC
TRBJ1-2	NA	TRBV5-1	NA	CASSLAGELYGYTF	TGCGCCAGCAGCTTGGCCGGGGAACTCTATGGCTACACCTTC
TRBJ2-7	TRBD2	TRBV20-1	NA	CSAQGLAGLGEQYF	TGCAGTGCTCAGGGACTAGCGGGGTTAGGCGAGCAGTACTTC
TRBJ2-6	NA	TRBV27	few	CASRRANVLTF	TGTGCCAGCAGAAGGGCCAACGTCCTGACTTTC
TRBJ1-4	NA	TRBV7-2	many	CASSSASANEKLFF	TGTGCCAGCAGCTCAGCTTCTGCTAATGAAAAACTGTTTTTT
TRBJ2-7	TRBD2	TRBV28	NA	CASSLLGRVPYEQYF	TGTGCCAGCAGTTTATTGGGGAGGGTTCCCTACGAGCAGTACTTC